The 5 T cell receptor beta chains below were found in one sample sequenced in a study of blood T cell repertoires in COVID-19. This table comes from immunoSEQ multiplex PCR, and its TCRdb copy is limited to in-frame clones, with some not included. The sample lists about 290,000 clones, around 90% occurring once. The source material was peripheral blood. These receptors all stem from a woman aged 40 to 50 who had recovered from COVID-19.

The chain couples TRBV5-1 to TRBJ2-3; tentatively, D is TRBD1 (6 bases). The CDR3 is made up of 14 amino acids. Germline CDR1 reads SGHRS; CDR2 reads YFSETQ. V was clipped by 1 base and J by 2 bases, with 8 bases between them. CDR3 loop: CASSLTGLTDTQYF. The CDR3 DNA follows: TGCGCCAGCAGCTTGACAGGGCTCACAGATACGCAGTATTTT.

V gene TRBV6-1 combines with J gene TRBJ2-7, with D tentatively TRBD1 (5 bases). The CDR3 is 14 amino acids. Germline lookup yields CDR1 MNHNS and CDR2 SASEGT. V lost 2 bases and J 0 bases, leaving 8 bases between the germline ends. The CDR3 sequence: CASSELGLSYEQYF. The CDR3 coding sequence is TGTGCCAGCAGTGAACTGGGGCTCTCCTACGAGCAGTACTTC.

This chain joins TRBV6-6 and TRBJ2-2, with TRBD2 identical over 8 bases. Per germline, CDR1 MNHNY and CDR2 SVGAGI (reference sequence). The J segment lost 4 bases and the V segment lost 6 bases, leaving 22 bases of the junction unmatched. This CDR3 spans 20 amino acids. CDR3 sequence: CASSPHRVPGRDWGTGELFF. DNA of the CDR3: TGTGCCAGCAGCCCCCACAGGGTCCCCGGGAGGGACTGGGGCACCGGGGAGCTGTTTTTT.

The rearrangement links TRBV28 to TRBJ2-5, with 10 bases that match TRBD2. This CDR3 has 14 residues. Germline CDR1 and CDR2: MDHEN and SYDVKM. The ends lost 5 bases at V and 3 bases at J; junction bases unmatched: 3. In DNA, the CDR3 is TGTGCCAGCAGTAGAGGACTAGCGGAAGAGACCCAGTACTTC. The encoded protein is CASSRGLAEETQYF.

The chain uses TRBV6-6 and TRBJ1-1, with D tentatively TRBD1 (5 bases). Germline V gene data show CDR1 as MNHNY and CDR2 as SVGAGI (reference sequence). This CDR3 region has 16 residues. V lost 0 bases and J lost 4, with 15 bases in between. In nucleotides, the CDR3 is TGTGCCAGCAGTTACTCAGATCCTCTCCAGGGCACTGAAGCTTTCTTT. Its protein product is CASSYSDPLQGTEAFF.